This record concerns one T cell receptor (beta chain) sequence. The antigen is unknown. These data originate in a study of T cell responses to AZD1222 COVID-19 vaccine. Assay: immunoSEQ multiplex PCR; the TCRdb copy retains only in-frame clones and omits some. The sample contains roughly 150,000 clones, over 90% of which appear only once. The CDR3 has 11 residues. Germline CDR1 and CDR2: SNHLY and FYNNEI. Trimming left V 7 bases short and J 5 bases short, with 8 bases between. Study-level findings and limits: With dominance at 160-218 and 743-854, vaccine-associated CD4 TCRs spanned spike.

The sequence was obtained from an adult in good health. Here the sequenced sample was peripheral blood, taken on day 0 of AZD1222 vaccination. This sequence joins TRBV2 and TRBJ2-5; D gene uncertain. The CDR3 coding sequence is TGTGCCAGCACTAAGGAGGAGACCCAGTACTTC. This codes for CASTKEETQYF. Supplemented by reference TRBV2 and TRBJ2-5, the full variable domain reads EPEVTQTPSHQVTQMGQEVILRCVPISNHLYFYWYRQILGQKVEFLVSFYNNEISEKSEIFDDQFSVERPDGSNFTLKIRSTKLEDSAMYFCASTKEETQYFGPGTRLLVL.